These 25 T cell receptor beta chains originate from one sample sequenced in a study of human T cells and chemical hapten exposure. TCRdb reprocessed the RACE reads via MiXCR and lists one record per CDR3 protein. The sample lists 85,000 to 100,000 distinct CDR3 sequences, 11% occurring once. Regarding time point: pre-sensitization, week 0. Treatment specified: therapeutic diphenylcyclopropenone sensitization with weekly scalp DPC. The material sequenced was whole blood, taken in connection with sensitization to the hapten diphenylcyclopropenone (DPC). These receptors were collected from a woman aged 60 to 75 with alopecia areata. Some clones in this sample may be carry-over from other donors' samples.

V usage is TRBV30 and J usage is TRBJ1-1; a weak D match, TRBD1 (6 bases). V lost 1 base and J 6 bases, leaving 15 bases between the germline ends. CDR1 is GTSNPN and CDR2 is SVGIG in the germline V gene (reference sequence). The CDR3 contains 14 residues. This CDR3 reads CAWSGRGGTPEAFF. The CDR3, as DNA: TGTGCCTGGAGTGGGAGAGGGGGAACGCCTGAAGCTTTCTTT.

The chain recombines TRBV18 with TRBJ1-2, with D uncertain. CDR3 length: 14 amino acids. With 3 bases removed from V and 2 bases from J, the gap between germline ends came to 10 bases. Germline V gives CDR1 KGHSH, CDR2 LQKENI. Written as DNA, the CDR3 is TGTGCCAGCTCACCCACTGGACGGAACTATGGCTACACCTTC. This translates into CASSPTGRNYGYTF.

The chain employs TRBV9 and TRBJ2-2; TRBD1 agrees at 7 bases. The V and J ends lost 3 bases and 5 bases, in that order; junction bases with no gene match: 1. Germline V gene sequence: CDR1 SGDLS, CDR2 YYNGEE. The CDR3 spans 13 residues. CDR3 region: CASSGQGTGELFF. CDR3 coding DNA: TGTGCCAGCAGCGGACAGGGAACCGGGGAGCTGTTTTTT.

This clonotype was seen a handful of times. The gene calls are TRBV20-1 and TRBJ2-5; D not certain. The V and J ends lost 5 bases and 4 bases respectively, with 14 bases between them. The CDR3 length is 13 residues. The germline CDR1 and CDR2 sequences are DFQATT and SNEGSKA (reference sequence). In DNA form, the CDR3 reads TGCAGTGCTGAAGACCCTGGGGTAGAGACCCAGTACTTC. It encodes CSAEDPGVETQYF.

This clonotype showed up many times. CDR3 protein: CAISESVGFEAFF. The CDR3 nucleotides read TGTGCCATCAGTGAGTCAGTCGGGTTTGAAGCTTTCTTT. The V gene is TRBV10-3, the J gene TRBJ1-1; no definite D call. The CDR3 consists of 13 residues. Trimming cost V 0 bases and J 7 bases, with 9 bases left between them. Germline V gene data show CDR1 as ENHRY and CDR2 as SYGVKD.

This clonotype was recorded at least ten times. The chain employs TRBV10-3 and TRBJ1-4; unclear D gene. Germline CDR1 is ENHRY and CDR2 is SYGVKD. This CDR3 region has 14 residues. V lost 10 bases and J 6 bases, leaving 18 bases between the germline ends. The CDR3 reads CATQEGQPDEKLFF. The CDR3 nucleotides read TGTGCCACTCAGGAGGGCCAGCCAGATGAAAAACTGTTTTTT.

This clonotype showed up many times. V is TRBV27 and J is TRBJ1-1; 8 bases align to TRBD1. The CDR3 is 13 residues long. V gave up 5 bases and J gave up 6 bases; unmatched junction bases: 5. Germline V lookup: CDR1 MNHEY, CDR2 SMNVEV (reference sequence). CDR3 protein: CASSQQTGAEAFF. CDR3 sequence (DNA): TGTGCCAGCAGTCAACAGACAGGGGCTGAAGCTTTCTTT.

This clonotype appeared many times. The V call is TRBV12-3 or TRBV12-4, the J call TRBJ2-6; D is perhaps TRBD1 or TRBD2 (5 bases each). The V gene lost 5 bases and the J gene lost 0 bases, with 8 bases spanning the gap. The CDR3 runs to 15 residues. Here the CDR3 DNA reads TGTGCCAGCAGTCCCGGGGCCTCTGGGGCCAACGTCCTGACTTTC. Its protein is CASSPGASGANVLTF.

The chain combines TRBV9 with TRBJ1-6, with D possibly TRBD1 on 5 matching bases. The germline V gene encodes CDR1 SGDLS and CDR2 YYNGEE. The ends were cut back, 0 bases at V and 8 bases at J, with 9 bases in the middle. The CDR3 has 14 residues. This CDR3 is CASSVGGDYSPLHF. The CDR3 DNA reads TGTGCCAGCAGCGTAGGGGGGGACTATTCACCCCTCCACTTT.

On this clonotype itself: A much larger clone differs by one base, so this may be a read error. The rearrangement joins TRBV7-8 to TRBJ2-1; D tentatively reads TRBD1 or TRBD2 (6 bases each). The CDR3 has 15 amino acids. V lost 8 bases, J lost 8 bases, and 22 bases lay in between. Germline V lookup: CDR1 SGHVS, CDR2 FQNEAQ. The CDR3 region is CASAAGGGGYDEQFF. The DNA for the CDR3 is TGTGCCAGCGCTGCTGGGGGCGGAGGGTACGATGAGCAGTTCTTC.

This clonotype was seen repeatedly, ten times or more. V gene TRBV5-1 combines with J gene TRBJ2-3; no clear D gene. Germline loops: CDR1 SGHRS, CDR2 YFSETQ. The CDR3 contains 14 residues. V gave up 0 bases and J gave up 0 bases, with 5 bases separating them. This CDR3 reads CASSLGSSTDTQYF. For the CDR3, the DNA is TGCGCCAGCAGCTTGGGGTCAAGCACAGATACGCAGTATTTT.

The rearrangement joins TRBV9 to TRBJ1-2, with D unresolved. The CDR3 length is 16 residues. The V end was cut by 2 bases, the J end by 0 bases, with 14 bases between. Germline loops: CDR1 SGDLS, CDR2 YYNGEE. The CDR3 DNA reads TGTGCCAGCAGCGTGGACGGCTCGCTTACTAACTATGGCTACACCTTC. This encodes CASSVDGSLTNYGYTF.

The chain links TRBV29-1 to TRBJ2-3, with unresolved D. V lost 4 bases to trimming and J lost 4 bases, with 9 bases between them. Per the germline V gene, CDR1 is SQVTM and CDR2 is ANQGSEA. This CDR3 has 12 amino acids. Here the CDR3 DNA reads TGCAGCGTTGCTCCTAGAGCAGATACGCAGTATTTT. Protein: CSVAPRADTQYF.

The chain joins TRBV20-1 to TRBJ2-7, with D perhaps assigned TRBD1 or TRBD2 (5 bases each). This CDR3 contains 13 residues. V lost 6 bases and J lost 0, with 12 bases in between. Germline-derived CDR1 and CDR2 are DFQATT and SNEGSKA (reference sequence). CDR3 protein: CSAPRGPSYEQYF. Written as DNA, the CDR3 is TGCAGTGCGCCGAGGGGTCCCTCCTACGAGCAGTACTTC.

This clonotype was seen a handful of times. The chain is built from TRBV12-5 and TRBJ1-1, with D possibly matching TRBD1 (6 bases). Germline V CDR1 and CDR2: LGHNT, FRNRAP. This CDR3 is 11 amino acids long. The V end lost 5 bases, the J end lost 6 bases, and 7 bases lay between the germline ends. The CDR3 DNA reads TGTGCTAGTGGTAGGGGGGCTGAAGCTTTCTTT. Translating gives CASGRGAEAFF.

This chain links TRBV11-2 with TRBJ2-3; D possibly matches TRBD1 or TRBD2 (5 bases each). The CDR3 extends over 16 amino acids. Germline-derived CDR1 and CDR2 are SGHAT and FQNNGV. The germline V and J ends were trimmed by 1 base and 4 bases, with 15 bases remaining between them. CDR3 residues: CASSLALQGVSDTQYF. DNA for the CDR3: TGTGCCAGCAGCTTAGCTCTCCAGGGAGTATCAGATACGCAGTATTTT.

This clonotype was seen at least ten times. This chain's CDR3 is CASSSGQRNEKLFF. The CDR3 DNA reads TGTGCCAGCAGCTCAGGACAGAGAAATGAAAAACTGTTTTTT. The chain employs TRBV5-6 and TRBJ1-4, with TRBD1 as a possible D gene (6 bases). The CDR3 is 14 amino acids. Germline-derived CDR1 and CDR2 are SGHDT and YYEEEE. Deletions cut 3 bases from V and 5 bases from J, with 11 bases between. The whole variable domain, filled in from reference TRBV5-6 and TRBJ1-4, reads DAGVTQSPTHLIKTRGQQVTLRCSPKSGHDTVSWYQQALGQGPQFIFQYYEEEERQRGNFPDRFSGHQFPNYSSELNVNALLLGDSALYLCASSSGQRNEKLFFGSGTQLSVL.

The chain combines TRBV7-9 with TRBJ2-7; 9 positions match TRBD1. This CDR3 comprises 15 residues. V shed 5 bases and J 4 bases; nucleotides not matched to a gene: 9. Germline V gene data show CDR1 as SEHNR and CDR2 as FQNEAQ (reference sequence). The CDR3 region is CASSLGDRGFYEQYF. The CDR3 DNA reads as TGTGCCAGCAGCCTCGGTGACAGGGGGTTTTACGAGCAGTACTTC. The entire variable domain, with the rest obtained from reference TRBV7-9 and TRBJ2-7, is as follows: DTGVSQNPRHKITKRGQNVTFRCDPISEHNRLYWYRQTLGQGPEFLTYFQNEAQLEKSRLLSDRFSAERPKGSFSTLEIQRTEQGDSAMYLCASSLGDRGFYEQYFGPGTRLTVT.

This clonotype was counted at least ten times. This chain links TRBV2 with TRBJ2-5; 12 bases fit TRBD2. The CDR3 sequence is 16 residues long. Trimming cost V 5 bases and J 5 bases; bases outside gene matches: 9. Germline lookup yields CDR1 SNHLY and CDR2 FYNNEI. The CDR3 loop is CASSPSGGARLETQYF. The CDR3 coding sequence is TGTGCCAGCAGTCCTAGCGGGGGGGCCCGGTTGGAGACCCAGTACTTC.

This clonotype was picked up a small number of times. The CDR3 region is CSAREPSSGGYEQYF. CDR3 sequence (DNA): TGCAGTGCTAGAGAACCATCCTCAGGGGGCTACGAGCAGTACTTC. This chain links TRBV20-1 with TRBJ2-7; 7 bases match TRBD1. Germline V gene lookup returns CDR1 DFQATT and CDR2 SNEGSKA (reference sequence). CDR3 length: 15 residues. V dropped 0 bases and J dropped 3; count of bases not matched to a gene: 8.

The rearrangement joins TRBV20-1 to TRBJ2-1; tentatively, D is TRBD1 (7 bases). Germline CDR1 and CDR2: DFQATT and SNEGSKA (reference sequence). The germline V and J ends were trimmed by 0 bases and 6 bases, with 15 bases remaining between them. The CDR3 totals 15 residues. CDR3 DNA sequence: TGCAGTGCTAGAGATAGCGGACAGGTCGCCAATGAGCAGTTCTTC. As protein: CSARDSGQVANEQFF.

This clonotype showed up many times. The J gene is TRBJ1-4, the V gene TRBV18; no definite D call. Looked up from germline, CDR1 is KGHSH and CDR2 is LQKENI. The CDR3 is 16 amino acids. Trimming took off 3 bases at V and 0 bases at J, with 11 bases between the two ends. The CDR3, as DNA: TGTGCCAGCTCACCGAGGGAGATTGCAACTAATGAAAAACTGTTTTTT. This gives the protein CASSPREIATNEKLFF.

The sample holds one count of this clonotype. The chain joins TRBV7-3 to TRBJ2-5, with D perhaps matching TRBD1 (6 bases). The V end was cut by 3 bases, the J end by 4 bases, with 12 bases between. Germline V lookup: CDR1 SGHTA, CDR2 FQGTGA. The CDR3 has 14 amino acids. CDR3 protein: CASSFIAGVETQYF. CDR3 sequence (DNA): TGTGCCAGCAGCTTCATAGCAGGGGTAGAGACCCAGTACTTC.

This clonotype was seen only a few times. The CDR3: CSARSQAGPQFF. In DNA, the CDR3 is TGCAGTGCTAGATCTCAGGCGGGACCCCAGTTCTTC. The chain employs TRBV20-1 and TRBJ2-1; the D gene is possibly TRBD2 (6 bases). V dropped 2 bases and J dropped 13 bases, with 15 bases sitting between them. This CDR3 has 12 residues. Germline values: CDR1 DFQATT, CDR2 SNEGSKA (reference sequence).

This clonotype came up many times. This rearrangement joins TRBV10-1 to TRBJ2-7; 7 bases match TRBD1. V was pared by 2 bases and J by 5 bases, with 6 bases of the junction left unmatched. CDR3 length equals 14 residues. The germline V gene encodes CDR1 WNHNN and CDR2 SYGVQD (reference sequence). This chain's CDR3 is CASSEPGQSNEQYF. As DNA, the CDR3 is TGCGCCAGCAGTGAGCCGGGACAGTCTAACGAGCAGTACTTC.